Listed here are 17 T cell receptor beta chains from one sample, sequenced in a study of shared T cell receptors in the human thymus. Only in-frame clones appear in the TCRdb table, and some are missing; sequencing was by immunoSEQ multiplex PCR. This table has over 350,000 clones, around 93% appearing once. Sequenced: thymocytes. Receptor source: a human donor.

This clone was found once. The chain links TRBV5-1 to TRBJ2-7; perhaps TRBD2 as D (6 bases). This CDR3 contains 16 residues. Trimming shortened V by 4 bases and J by 3 bases, and 20 bases separated the two germline ends. CDR1 and CDR2 from the germline V gene are SGHRS and YFSETQ. CDR3 in amino acids: CASSPKEGRKVYEQYF. CDR3 in DNA: TGCGCCAGCAGCCCAAAGGAGGGGAGGAAGGTCTACGAGCAGTACTTC.

The V call is TRBV7-6, the J call TRBJ2-2, with D unclear. V lost 4 bases and J lost 5, with 2 bases in between. CDR3 length: 11 residues. CDR1 is SGHVS and CDR2 is FNYEAQ in the germline V gene. CDR3 sequence: CASSSTGELFF. The DNA for the CDR3 is TGTGCCAGCAGCTCTACCGGGGAGCTGTTTTTT.

The chain combines TRBV7-6 with TRBJ1-1, with TRBD1 matching over 10 bases. The CDR3 extends over 16 amino acids. Trimming at V came to 6 bases and at J to 0 bases, leaving 7 bases not matched to a gene. From germline, CDR1 is SGHVS and CDR2 FNYEAQ. The CDR3 DNA is TGTGCCAGCAGTTCCCGACAGGGGGCGGTGAACACTGAAGCTTTCTTT. Translated, it gives CASSSRQGAVNTEAFF.

The chain recombines TRBV4-1 with TRBJ1-5; the D is unclear. Between the trimmed V and J ends, which lost 4 bases and 0 bases, there was a span of 7 bases. This CDR3 region has 14 residues. Germline loops: CDR1 MGHRA, CDR2 YSYEKL. DNA for the CDR3: TGCGCCAGCAGCCTGAGCCATAGCAATCAGCCCCAGCATTTT. Translated, it gives CASSLSHSNQPQHF.

The V call is TRBV6-5, the J call TRBJ2-7, with TRBD1 matching 9 bases. The CDR3 length is 11 residues. Germline-derived CDR1 and CDR2 are MNHEY and SVGAGI. The V and J ends lost 11 bases and 5 bases, in that order; junction bases with no gene match: 4. CDR3 sequence reads: CAVTGGHEQYF. The CDR3 DNA reads TGTGCCGTTACAGGGGGCCACGAGCAGTACTTC.

In this sample, this clone turned up a few times. The chain uses TRBV6-1 and TRBJ2-2; D unclear. Germline-derived CDR1 and CDR2 are MNHNS and SASEGT. There are 13 residues in the CDR3. V lost 10 bases and J lost 3, with 12 bases in between. The CDR3 sequence: CATSRVDTGELFF. The CDR3 DNA is TGTGCCACCTCCCGGGTCGACACCGGGGAGCTGTTTTTT.

The chain has TRBV5-4 and TRBJ2-7, with D maybe TRBD2 (6 bases). This CDR3 comprises 15 residues. Germline V gives CDR1 SGHNT, CDR2 YYREEE (reference sequence). The V gene lost 5 bases and the J gene lost 2 bases, with 17 bases spanning the gap. This CDR3 reads CASRGPRDSTYEQYF. CDR3 sequence (DNA): TGTGCCAGCAGAGGACCGAGGGACTCCACCTACGAGCAGTACTTC.

This chain links TRBV18 with TRBJ2-5, with no clear D. CDR1 is KGHSH and CDR2 is LQKENI in the germline V gene. This CDR3 contains 14 residues. The V end was cut by 3 bases, the J end by 4 bases, with 12 bases between. The CDR3 reads CASSPGDCRETQYF. For the CDR3, the DNA is TGTGCCAGCTCACCTGGGGATTGTCGAGAGACCCAGTACTTC.

Notes on this clone: Mismatch with germline at one junction end may stem from a read error. The chain employs TRBV6-5 and TRBJ2-5, with D hard to call. This CDR3 is built from 14 residues. Germline CDR1 and CDR2: MNHEY and SVGAGI. CDR3 loop: CASSYWTTPETQYF. The CDR3 DNA reads as TGTGCCAGCAGCTACTGGACCACCCCCGAGACCCAGTACTTC.

The chain employs TRBV18 and TRBJ2-4, with D perhaps matching TRBD1 or TRBD2 (5 bases each). CDR1 and CDR2 from the germline V gene are KGHSH and LQKENI. The CDR3 sequence is 13 residues long. The V and J ends lost 8 bases and 8 bases respectively, with 16 bases between them. The CDR3 is CASLGPFGDIQYF. CDR3 nucleotides: TGTGCCAGCCTGGGGCCGTTCGGGGACATTCAGTACTTC.

This chain connects TRBV5-8 to TRBJ2-3, with unresolved D. Per the germline V gene, CDR1 is SGHTS and CDR2 is YDEGEE. Between the trimmed V and J ends, which lost 4 bases and 0 bases, there was a span of 6 bases. The CDR3 extends over 13 amino acids. This CDR3 reads CASSPASTDTQYF. CDR3 DNA: TGTGCCAGCAGCCCTGCTAGCACAGATACGCAGTATTTT.

The rearrangement uses TRBV9 and TRBJ2-7, with 10 nucleotides matching TRBD2. The CDR3 sequence is 15 residues long. With V trimmed by 4 bases and J by 5 bases, 9 bases remained unmatched. CDR1 is SGDLS, CDR2 YYNGEE, per germline. The CDR3 nucleotides read TGTGCCAGCAGCCCTAAGCGGGAGGGGCACCACGAGCAGTACTTC. This sequence encodes CASSPKREGHHEQYF.

The chain is built from TRBV5-4 and TRBJ2-7; TRBD2 matches at 9 bases. CDR3 length: 16 amino acids. V dropped 3 bases and J dropped 3; count of bases not matched to a gene: 10. The germline CDR1 and CDR2 sequences are SGHNT and YYREEE (reference sequence). CDR3 loop: CASSSLGLAGGYEQYF. The DNA for the CDR3 is TGTGCCAGCAGCTCACTGGGACTAGCAGGGGGCTACGAGCAGTACTTC.

This rearrangement joins TRBV28 to TRBJ2-7; maybe TRBD2 (6 bases). The germline V gene encodes CDR1 MDHEN and CDR2 SYDVKM. The CDR3 spans 12 residues. V was shortened by 8 bases and J by 4 bases, with 12 bases between the two germline ends. The CDR3 loop reads CASRGCSYEQYF. CDR3 sequence (DNA): TGTGCCAGCCGGGGGTGTTCGTACGAGCAGTACTTC.

The rearrangement links TRBV27 to TRBJ2-2; either TRBD1 or TRBD2 may supply D (6 bases each). The CDR3 covers 15 residues. Trimming pared 4 bases from V and 7 bases from J, leaving 16 bases between. Germline CDR1 reads MNHEY; CDR2 reads SMNVEV (reference sequence). CDR3 in amino acids: CASSSSSEGDGELFF. The CDR3 region has the DNA TGTGCCAGCAGTTCTTCTAGCGAGGGGGACGGGGAGCTGTTTTTT.

This sequence joins TRBV6-1 and TRBJ1-3; 8 bases align to TRBD1. The ends lost 4 bases at V and 2 bases at J; junction bases unmatched: 4. There are 15 residues in the CDR3. Germline CDR1 is MNHNS and CDR2 is SASEGT. The CDR3 DNA follows: TGTGCCAGCAGTGCCACGGACAGGGCTGGAAACACCATATATTTT. Translation gives CASSATDRAGNTIYF.

As DNA, the CDR3 is TGCGCCAGCAGTGAGTCCCCGATGGGTGGCTACACCTTC. This sequence encodes CASSESPMGGYTF. This rearrangement joins TRBV10-1 to TRBJ1-2; D gene unclear. The germline CDR1 and CDR2 sequences are WNHNN and SYGVQD (reference sequence). The CDR3 extends over 13 amino acids. Trimming took off 0 bases at V and 7 bases at J, with 9 bases between the two ends.